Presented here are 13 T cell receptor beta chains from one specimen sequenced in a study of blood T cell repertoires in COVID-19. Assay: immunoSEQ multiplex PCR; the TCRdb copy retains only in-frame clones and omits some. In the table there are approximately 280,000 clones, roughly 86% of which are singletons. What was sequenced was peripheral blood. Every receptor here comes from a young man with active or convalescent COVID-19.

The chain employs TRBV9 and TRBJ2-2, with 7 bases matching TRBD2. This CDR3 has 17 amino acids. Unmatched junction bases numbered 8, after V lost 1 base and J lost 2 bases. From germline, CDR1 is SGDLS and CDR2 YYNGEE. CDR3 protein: CASSVSAGDSNTGELFF. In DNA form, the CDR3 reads TGTGCCAGCAGCGTATCTGCGGGGGACTCAAACACCGGGGAGCTGTTTTTT.

The CDR3 sequence is CATKGAGEQYF. DNA for the CDR3: TGTGCCACGAAGGGGGCTGGGGAGCAGTACTTC. The chain joins TRBV19 to TRBJ2-7; 7 bases map to TRBD1. Germline assignment: CDR1 LNHDA and CDR2 SQIVND (reference sequence). V lost 10 bases and J lost 7; bases outside the gene matches: 7. The CDR3 is 11 amino acids. Full variable domain (missing parts from reference TRBV19 and TRBJ2-7): DGGITQSPKYLFRKEGQNVTLSCEQNLNHDAMYWYRQDPGQGLRLIYYSQIVNDFQKGDIAEGYSVSREKKESFPLTVTSAQKNPTAFYLCATKGAGEQYFGPGTRLTVT.

The CDR3 loop reads CASGGRRDNSPLHF. The CDR3 DNA sequence: TGTGCCTCCGGAGGGCGCAGGGATAATTCACCCCTCCACTTT. The chain combines TRBV19 with TRBJ1-6, with a possible D match to TRBD1 (5 bases). CDR3 length equals 14 residues. Germline assignment: CDR1 LNHDA and CDR2 SQIVND (reference sequence). The V and J ends lost 11 bases and 5 bases respectively, with 16 bases between them.

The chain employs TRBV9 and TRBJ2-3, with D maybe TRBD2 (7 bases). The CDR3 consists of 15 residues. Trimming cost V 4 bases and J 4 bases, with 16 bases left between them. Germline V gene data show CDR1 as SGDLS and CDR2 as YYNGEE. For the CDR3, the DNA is TGTGCCAGCAGCCTAGTAGGGGGGGCCTCAGATACGCAGTATTTT. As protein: CASSLVGGASDTQYF.

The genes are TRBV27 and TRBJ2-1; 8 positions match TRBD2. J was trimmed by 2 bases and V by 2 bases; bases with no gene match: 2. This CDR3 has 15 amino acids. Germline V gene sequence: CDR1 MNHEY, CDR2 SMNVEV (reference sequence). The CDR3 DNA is TGTGCCAGCAGTTTAAGCGGGGGCCCCTACAATGAGCAGTTCTTC. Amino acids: CASSLSGGPYNEQFF.

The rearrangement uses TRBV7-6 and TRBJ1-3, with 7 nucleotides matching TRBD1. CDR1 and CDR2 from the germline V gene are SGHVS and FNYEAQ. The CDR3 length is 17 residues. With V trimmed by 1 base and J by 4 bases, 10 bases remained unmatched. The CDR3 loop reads CASSLGLPGGAGNTIYF. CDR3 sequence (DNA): TGTGCCAGCAGCTTAGGGCTGCCAGGGGGAGCCGGAAACACCATATATTTT.

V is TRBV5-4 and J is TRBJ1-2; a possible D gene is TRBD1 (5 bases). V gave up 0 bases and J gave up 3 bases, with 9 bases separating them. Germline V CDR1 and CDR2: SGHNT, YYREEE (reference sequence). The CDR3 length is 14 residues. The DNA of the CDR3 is TGTGCCAGCAGCTTGGGACAGAAAGACTATGGCTACACCTTC. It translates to CASSLGQKDYGYTF. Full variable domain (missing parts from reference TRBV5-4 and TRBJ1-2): ETGVTQSPTHLIKTRGQQVTLRCSSQSGHNTVSWYQQALGQGPQFIFQYYREEENGRGNFPPRFSGLQFPNYSSELNVNALELDDSALYLCASSLGQKDYGYTFGSGTRLTVV.

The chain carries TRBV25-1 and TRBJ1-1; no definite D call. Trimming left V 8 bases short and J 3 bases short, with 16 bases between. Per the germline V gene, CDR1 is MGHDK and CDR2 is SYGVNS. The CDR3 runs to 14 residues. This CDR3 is CASAAAGPDTEAFF. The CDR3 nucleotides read TGTGCCAGCGCCGCGGCGGGTCCGGACACTGAAGCTTTCTTT.

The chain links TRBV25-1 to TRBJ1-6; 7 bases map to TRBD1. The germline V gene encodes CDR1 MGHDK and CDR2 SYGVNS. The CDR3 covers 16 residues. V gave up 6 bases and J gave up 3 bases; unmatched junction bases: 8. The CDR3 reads CASSETRDSYNSPLHF. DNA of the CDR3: TGTGCCAGCAGCGAGACGAGGGACAGCTATAATTCACCCCTCCACTTT.

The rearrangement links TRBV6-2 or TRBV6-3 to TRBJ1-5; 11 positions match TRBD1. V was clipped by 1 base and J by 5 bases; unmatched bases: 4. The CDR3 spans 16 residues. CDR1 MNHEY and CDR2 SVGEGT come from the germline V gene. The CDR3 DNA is TGTGCCAGCAGTTACTGGGACAGGGGGATTGATCAGCCCCAGCATTTT. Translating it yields CASSYWDRGIDQPQHF.

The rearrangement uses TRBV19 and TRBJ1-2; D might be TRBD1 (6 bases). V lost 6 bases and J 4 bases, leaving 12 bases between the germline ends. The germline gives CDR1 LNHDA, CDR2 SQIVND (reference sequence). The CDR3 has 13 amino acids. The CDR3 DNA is TGTGCCAGTAGCATCCGGGACACCTATGGCTACACCTTC. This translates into CASSIRDTYGYTF.

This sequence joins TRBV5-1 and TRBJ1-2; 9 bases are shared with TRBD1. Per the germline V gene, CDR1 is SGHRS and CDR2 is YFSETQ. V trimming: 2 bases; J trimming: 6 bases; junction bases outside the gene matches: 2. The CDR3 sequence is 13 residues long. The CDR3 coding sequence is TGCGCCAGCAGCTTAGGGACAGGGAATGGCTACACCTTC. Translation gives CASSLGTGNGYTF. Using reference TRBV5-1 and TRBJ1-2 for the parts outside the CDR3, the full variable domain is KAGVTQTPRYLIKTRGQQVTLSCSPISGHRSVSWYQQTPGQGLQFLFEYFSETQRNKGNFPGRFSGRQFSNSRSEMNVSTLELGDSALYLCASSLGTGNGYTFGSGTRLTVV.

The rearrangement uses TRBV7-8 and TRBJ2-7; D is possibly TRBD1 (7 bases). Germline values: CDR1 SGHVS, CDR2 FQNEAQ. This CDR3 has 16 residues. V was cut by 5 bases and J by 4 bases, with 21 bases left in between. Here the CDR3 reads CASSPRRGTALYEQYF. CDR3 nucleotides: TGTGCCAGCAGCCCCCGACGGGGGACAGCGCTTTACGAGCAGTACTTC.